These 11 T cell receptor beta chains originate from one sample sequenced in a study of blood T cell repertoires in COVID-19. Here immunoSEQ multiplex PCR was the method, and the copy in TCRdb shows in-frame clones only, minus some. In the table there are 200,000 to 250,000 clones, about 80% of which are singletons. The sequenced material came from peripheral blood. These receptors were taken from a woman between 45 and 65 years old with acute or convalescent COVID-19.

V usage is TRBV5-1 and J usage is TRBJ1-4, with a possible D match to TRBD1 (6 bases). This CDR3 contains 15 residues. The V gene lost 4 bases and the J gene lost 4 bases, with 14 bases spanning the gap. Germline CDR1 is SGHRS and CDR2 is YFSETQ. For the CDR3, the DNA is TGCGCCAGCAGCGTGGACAGACAGATTAATGAAAAACTGTTTTTT. Encoded protein: CASSVDRQINEKLFF. Full variable domain (remainder filled in from reference TRBV5-1 and TRBJ1-4): KAGVTQTPRYLIKTRGQQVTLSCSPISGHRSVSWYQQTPGQGLQFLFEYFSETQRNKGNFPGRFSGRQFSNSRSEMNVSTLELGDSALYLCASSVDRQINEKLFFGSGTQLSVL.

The chain employs TRBV11-1 and TRBJ2-2; 7 bases align to TRBD1. The CDR3 has 16 amino acids. Trimming cost V 5 bases and J 4 bases; bases outside gene matches: 10. Germline CDR1 and CDR2: SGHAT and FQDESV (reference sequence). The CDR3 nucleotides are TGTGCCAGCAGCATCGACAGGGCGGCGGGCACCGGGGAGCTGTTTTTT. Translation: CASSIDRAAGTGELFF.

The chain's CDR3 is CASSQGTGFYGYTF. The CDR3 DNA is TGCGCCAGCAGCCAAGGGACAGGGTTTTACGGCTACACCTTC. J is TRBJ1-2 and V is TRBV4-1; 8 bases align to TRBD1. The CDR3 runs to 14 residues. Trimming cost V 1 base and J 8 bases; bases outside gene matches: 6. From germline, CDR1 is MGHRA and CDR2 YSYEKL.

The V and J genes are TRBV5-1 and TRBJ1-2; no firm D call. CDR1 and CDR2 (germline): SGHRS, YFSETQ. V gave up 1 base and J gave up 1 base, with 5 bases separating them. This CDR3 spans 13 amino acids. The CDR3 nucleotides read TGCGCCAGCAGCTTGTCCAGTAACTATGGCTACACCTTC. Protein: CASSLSSNYGYTF.

The CDR3 nucleotides read TGTGCCAGCAGCTTAGCGCTAATAGCGGGAGATGGCGGGGAGCTGTTTTTT. Translated: CASSLALIAGDGGELFF. The chain recombines TRBV7-2 with TRBJ2-2; 9 bases line up with TRBD2. Looked up from germline, CDR1 is SGHTA and CDR2 is FQGNSA. CDR3 length: 17 amino acids. The trim removed 0 bases at V and 7 bases at J, leaving 9 bases unmatched.

This clone has just one count. CDR3 in amino acids: CASSPPSGSEQYF. CDR3 bases: TGTGCCAGCAGTCCCCCCTCGGGAAGCGAGCAGTACTTC. V is TRBV6-5 and J is TRBJ2-7, with D possibly being TRBD2 (5 bases). The V gene lost 5 bases and the J gene lost 6 bases, with 14 bases spanning the gap. CDR3 size: 13 residues. Germline CDR1 reads MNHEY; CDR2 reads SVGAGI.

The CDR3 here is CATEDRANQPQHF. The CDR3 bases are TGTGCCACCGAGGACAGGGCCAATCAGCCCCAGCATTTT. This chain uses TRBV28 with TRBJ1-5, with TRBD1 matching over 8 bases. This CDR3 is 13 amino acids long. V lost 10 bases to trimming and J lost 3 bases; unmatched junction nucleotides: 5. CDR1 is MDHEN and CDR2 is SYDVKM in the germline V gene.

V and J are TRBV29-1 and TRBJ2-2; D is possibly TRBD1 (5 bases). The CDR3 sequence is 13 residues long. Germline V gives CDR1 SQVTM, CDR2 ANQGSEA. Trimming pared 7 bases from V and 2 bases from J, leaving 11 bases between. CDR3 nucleotides: TGCAGCGCCCTGCAGGGAAACACCGGGGAGCTGTTTTTT. Encoded protein: CSALQGNTGELFF.

The chain couples TRBV2 to TRBJ1-2; the D gene is possibly TRBD1 (6 bases). Germline V CDR1 and CDR2: SNHLY, FYNNEI. V was trimmed by 5 bases and J by 0 bases, leaving 10 bases between them. The CDR3 covers 14 residues. DNA for the CDR3: TGTGCCAGCAGTTCCCGGACAGCTAACTATGGCTACACCTTC. It codes for CASSSRTANYGYTF. The variable domain in full, completed from reference TRBV2 and TRBJ1-2, reads EPEVTQTPSHQVTQMGQEVILRCVPISNHLYFYWYRQILGQKVEFLVSFYNNEISEKSEIFDDQFSVERPDGSNFTLKIRSTKLEDSAMYFCASSSRTANYGYTFGSGTRLTVV.

The chain couples TRBV4-1 to TRBJ2-2, with 7 bases identical to TRBD2. Germline loops: CDR1 MGHRA, CDR2 YSYEKL. The CDR3 is 16 amino acids. Trimming removed 2 bases from V and 3 bases from J; junction bases left unmatched: 6. DNA of the CDR3: TGCGCCAGCAGCCAACTGACGGGAGGCGACACCGGGGAGCTGTTTTTT. Its translation is CASSQLTGGDTGELFF.

The chain carries TRBV6-5 and TRBJ1-1; D not certain. Germline V lookup: CDR1 MNHEY, CDR2 SVGAGI. Trimming pared 6 bases from V and 2 bases from J, leaving 10 bases between. The CDR3 loop spans 13 amino acids. CDR3 in amino acids: CASSHQDNTEAFF. The DNA for the CDR3 is TGTGCCAGCAGCCATCAGGATAACACTGAAGCTTTCTTT.